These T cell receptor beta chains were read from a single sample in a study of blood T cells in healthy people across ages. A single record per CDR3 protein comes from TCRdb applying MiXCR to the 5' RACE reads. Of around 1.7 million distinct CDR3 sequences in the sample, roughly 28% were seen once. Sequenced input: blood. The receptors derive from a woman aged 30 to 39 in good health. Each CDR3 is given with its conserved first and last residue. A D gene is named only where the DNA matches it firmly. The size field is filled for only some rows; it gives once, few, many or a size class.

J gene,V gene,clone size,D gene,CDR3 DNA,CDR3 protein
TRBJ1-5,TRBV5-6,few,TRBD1,TGTGCCAGCAGCTTAACAGGGGCTAGTGGCAATCAGCCCCAGCATTTT,CASSLTGASGNQPQHF
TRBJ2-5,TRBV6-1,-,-,TGTGCCAGCAGTGAATACCAGCTAGGGACTGGAGAGGGGACCCAGTACTTC,CASSEYQLGTGEGTQYF
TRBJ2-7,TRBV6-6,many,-,TGTGCCAGCAGTCACTACTCATCCTACGAGCAGTACTTC,CASSHYSSYEQYF
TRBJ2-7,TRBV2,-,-,TGTGCCAGCAGTGAAGTAACAGGGATCTCCTACGAGCAGTACTTC,CASSEVTGISYEQYF
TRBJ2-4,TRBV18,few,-,TGTGCCAGCTCACCCCTTGGGGATTCGAAAAACATTCAGTACTTC,CASSPLGDSKNIQYF
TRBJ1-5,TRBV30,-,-,TGTGCCTGGGCCCCCCTAGGGATAAACCCCAATCAGCCCCAGCATTTT,CAWAPLGINPNQPQHF
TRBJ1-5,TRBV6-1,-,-,TGTGCCAGCAGTGAAGTTGCGTGGGGGAACAATCAGCCCCAGCATTTT,CASSEVAWGNNQPQHF
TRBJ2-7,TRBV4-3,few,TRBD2,TGCGCCAGCAGCCAAAGCGGGGGGTCCTGGAACGAGCAGTACTTC,CASSQSGGSWNEQYF
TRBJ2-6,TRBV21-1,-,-,TGTGCCAGCATTACAGGGGGCGCGGTCTGGAGATTTAGTAGGGCCAACGTCCTGACTTTC,CASITGGAVWRFSRANVLTF
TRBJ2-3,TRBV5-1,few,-,TGCGCCAGCAGCACGGAACGAGATACGCAGTATTTT,CASSTERDTQYF
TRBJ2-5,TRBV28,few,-,TGTGCCAGCAGTCCCATCAGGGGGGCCCAAGAGACCCAGTACTTC,CASSPIRGAQETQYF
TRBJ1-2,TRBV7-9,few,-,TGTGCCAGCAGCCCTATACCCACCTTC,CASSPIPTF
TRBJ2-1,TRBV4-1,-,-,TGCGCCAGCAGCCAGACTACCGACAATGAGCAGTTCTTC,CASSQTTDNEQFF
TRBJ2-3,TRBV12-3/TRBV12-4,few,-,TGTGCCAGCCCCTCCGGAGGACACTACACAGATACGCAGTATTTT,CASPSGGHYTDTQYF
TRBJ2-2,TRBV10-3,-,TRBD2,TGTGCCACGGGGACTAGCGGGATGGTCGGGGAGCTGTTTTTT,CATGTSGMVGELFF
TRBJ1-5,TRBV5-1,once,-,TGCGCCAGCAGCTTGGGTGACAGTGTCAGCAATCAGCCCCAGCATTTT,CASSLGDSVSNQPQHF
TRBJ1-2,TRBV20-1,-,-,TGCAGTGCTAGAGATGTAAGGGGCGGCTACACCTTC,CSARDVRGGYTF
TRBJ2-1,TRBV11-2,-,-,TGTGCCAGCAGCCCCTTCATGGGAGGAGCTATGGGCAATGAGCAGTTCTTC,CASSPFMGGAMGNEQFF
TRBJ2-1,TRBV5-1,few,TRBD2,TGCGCCAGCAGCCAGGGACTAGCGGGGGAGCAGTTCTTC,CASSQGLAGEQFF
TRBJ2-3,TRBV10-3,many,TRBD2,TGTGCCATCAGTGAGCAGCGGGGGGCTAGCACAGATACGCAGTATTTT,CAISEQRGASTDTQYF
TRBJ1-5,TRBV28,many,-,TGTGCCAGCCATCCGAGGGGGGACATACAGCCCCAGCATTTT,CASHPRGDIQPQHF
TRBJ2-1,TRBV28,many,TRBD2,TGTGCCAGCAGCCCCGTGGGGGGGGTATACAATGAGCAGTTCTTC,CASSPVGGVYNEQFF
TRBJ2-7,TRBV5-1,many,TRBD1,TGCGCCAGCACCTTTGCGGACAGGGAATATGGTGAGCAGTACTTC,CASTFADREYGEQYF
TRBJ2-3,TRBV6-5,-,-,TGTGCCAGCAGTTACTCGTTAGCGGGCACAGATACGCAGTATTTT,CASSYSLAGTDTQYF
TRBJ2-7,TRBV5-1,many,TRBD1,TGCGCCAGCAGCACCCGGGACAGGGAAGGCGAGCAGTACTTC,CASSTRDREGEQYF
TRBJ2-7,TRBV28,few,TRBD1,TGTGCCAGCAGACCCGACAGGGCCGAGCAGTACTTC,CASRPDRAEQYF
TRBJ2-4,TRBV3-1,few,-,TGTGCCAGCAGCCAGGGGCAGGACATTCAGTACTTC,CASSQGQDIQYF
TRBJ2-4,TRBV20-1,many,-,TGCAGTGCCCAAATTAAGGACATTCAGTACTTC,CSAQIKDIQYF